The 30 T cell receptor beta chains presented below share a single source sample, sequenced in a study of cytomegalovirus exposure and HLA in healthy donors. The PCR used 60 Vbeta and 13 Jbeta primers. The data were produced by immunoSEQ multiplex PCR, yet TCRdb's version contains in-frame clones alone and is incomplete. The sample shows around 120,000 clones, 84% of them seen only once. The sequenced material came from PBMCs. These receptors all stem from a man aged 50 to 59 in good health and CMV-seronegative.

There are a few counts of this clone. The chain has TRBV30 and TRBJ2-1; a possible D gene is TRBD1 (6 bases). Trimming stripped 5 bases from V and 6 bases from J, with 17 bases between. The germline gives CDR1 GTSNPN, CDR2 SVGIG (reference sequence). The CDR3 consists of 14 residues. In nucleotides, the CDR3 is TGTGCCTGGGAAACCGGGACAATCGGCAATGAGCAGTTCTTC. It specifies CAWETGTIGNEQFF.

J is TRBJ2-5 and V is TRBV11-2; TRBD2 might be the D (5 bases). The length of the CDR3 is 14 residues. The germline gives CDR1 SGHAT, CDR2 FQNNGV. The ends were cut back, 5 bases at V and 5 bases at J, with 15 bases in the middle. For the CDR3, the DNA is TGTGCCAGCAGCCAGTGGGAACTAGGGGAGACCCAGTACTTC. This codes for CASSQWELGETQYF.

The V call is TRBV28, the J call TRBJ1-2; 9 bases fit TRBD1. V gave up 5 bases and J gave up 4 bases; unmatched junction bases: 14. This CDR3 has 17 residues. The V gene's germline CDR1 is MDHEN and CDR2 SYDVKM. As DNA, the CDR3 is TGTGCCAGCAGTCCTAATAGACAGGGGGGCCAATTCTATGGCTACACCTTC. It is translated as CASSPNRQGGQFYGYTF.

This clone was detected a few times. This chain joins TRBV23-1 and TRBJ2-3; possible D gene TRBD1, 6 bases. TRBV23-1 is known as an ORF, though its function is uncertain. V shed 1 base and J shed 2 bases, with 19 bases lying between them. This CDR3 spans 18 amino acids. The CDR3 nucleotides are TGCGCCAGCAGTCAATGGGGGCCCTGGGTTAGGCCCACAGATACGCAGTATTTT. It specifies CASSQWGPWVRPTDTQYF.

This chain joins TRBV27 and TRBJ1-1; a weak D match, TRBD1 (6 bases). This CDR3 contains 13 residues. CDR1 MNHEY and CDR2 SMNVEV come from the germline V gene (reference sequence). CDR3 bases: TGTGCGGCTGGGGGCACAGGGAACACTGAAGCTTTCTTT. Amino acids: CAAGGTGNTEAFF.

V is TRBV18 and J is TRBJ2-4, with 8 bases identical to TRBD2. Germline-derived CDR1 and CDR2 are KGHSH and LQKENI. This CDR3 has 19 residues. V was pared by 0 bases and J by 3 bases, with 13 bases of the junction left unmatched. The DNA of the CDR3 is TGTGCCAGCTCACCACCCCCCGTAATAGCGGGGAGTGGCAAAAACATTCAGTACTTC. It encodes CASSPPPVIAGSGKNIQYF.

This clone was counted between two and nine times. This CDR3 reads CASSWGGQVDEQYF. The DNA of the CDR3 is TGCGCCAGCAGCTGGGGGGGACAGGTGGACGAGCAGTACTTC. This sequence joins TRBV5-1 and TRBJ2-7, with D maybe TRBD1 (8 bases). The CDR3 is 14 residues long. Germline V gives CDR1 SGHRS, CDR2 YFSETQ. V dropped 3 bases and J dropped 5 bases, with 15 bases sitting between them. The variable domain in full, completed from reference TRBV5-1 and TRBJ2-7, reads KAGVTQTPRYLIKTRGQQVTLSCSPISGHRSVSWYQQTPGQGLQFLFEYFSETQRNKGNFPGRFSGRQFSNSRSEMNVSTLELGDSALYLCASSWGGQVDEQYFGPGTRLTVT.

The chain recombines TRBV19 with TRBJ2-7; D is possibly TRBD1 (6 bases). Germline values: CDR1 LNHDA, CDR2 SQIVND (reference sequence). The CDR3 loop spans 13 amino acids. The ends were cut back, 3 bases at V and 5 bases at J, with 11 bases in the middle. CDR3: CASSMGRGNEQYF. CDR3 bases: TGTGCCAGTAGTATGGGCAGGGGCAACGAGCAGTACTTC.

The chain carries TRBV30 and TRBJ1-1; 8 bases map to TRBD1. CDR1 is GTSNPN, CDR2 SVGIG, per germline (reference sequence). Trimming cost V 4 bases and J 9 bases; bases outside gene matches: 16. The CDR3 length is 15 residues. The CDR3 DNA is TGTGCCTGGACCCTGTCCGGGACAGGTCTCTCTCAAGCTTTCTTT. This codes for CAWTLSGTGLSQAFF.

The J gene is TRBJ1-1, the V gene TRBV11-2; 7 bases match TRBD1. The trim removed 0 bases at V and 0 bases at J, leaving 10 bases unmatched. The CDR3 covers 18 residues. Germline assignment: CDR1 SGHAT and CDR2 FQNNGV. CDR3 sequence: CASSLDLRSGTVNTEAFF. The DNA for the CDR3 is TGTGCCAGCAGCTTAGATCTAAGGTCCGGGACAGTGAACACTGAAGCTTTCTTT.

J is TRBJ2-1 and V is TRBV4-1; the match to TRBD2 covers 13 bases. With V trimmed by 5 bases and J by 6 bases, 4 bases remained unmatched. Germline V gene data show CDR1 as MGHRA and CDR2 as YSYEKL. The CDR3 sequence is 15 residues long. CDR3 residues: CASSRLAGGGNEQFF. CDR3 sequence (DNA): TGCGCCAGCAGCAGACTAGCGGGGGGTGGCAATGAGCAGTTCTTC.

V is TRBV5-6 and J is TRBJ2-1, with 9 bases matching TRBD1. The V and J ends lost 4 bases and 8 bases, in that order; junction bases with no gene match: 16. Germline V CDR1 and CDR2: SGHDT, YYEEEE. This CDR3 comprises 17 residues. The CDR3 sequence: CASSRAADRGGIHEQFF. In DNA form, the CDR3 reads TGTGCCAGCAGCCGCGCGGCGGACAGGGGTGGTATTCATGAGCAGTTCTTC. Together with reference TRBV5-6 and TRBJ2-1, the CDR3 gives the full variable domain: DAGVTQSPTHLIKTRGQQVTLRCSPKSGHDTVSWYQQALGQGPQFIFQYYEEEERQRGNFPDRFSGHQFPNYSSELNVNALLLGDSALYLCASSRAADRGGIHEQFFGPGTRLTVL.

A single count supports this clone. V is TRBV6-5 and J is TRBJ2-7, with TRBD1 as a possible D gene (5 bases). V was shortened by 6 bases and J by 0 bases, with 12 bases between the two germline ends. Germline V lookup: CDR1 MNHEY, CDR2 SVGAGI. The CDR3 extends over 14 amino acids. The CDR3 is CASRYTGDSYEQYF. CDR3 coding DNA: TGTGCCAGCAGGTATACAGGAGACTCCTACGAGCAGTACTTC.

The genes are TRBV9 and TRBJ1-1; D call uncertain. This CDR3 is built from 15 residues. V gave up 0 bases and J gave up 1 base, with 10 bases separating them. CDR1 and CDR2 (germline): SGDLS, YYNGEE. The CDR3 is CASSVGALGNTEAFF. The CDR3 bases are TGTGCCAGCAGCGTAGGGGCTTTAGGGAACACTGAAGCTTTCTTT.

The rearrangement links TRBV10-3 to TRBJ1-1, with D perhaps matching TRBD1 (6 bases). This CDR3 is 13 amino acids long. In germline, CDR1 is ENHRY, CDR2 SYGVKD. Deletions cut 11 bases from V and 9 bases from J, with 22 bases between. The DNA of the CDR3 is TGTGCCGCCCGAGGGGGGGGTAACGAGAAAGCTTTCTTT. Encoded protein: CAARGGGNEKAFF.

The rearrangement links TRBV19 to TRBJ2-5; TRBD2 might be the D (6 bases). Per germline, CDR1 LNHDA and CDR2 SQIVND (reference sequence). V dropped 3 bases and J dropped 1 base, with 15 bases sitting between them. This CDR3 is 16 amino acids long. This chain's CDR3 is CASSIPRGATQETQYF. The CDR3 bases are TGTGCCAGTAGTATTCCCCGCGGGGCCACCCAAGAGACCCAGTACTTC. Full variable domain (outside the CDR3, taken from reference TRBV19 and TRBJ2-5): DGGITQSPKYLFRKEGQNVTLSCEQNLNHDAMYWYRQDPGQGLRLIYYSQIVNDFQKGDIAEGYSVSREKKESFPLTVTSAQKNPTAFYLCASSIPRGATQETQYFGPGTRLLVL.

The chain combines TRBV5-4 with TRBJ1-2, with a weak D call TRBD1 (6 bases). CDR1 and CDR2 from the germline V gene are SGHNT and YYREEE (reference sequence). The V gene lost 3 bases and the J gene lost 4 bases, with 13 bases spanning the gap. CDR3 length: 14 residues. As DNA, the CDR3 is TGTGCCAGCAGCTCACCAGGGGTCCTCTATGGCTACACCTTC. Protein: CASSSPGVLYGYTF.

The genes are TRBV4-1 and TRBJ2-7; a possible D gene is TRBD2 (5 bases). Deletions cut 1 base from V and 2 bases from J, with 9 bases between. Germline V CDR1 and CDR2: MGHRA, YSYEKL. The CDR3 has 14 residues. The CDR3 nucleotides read TGCGCCAGCAGCCAAGCCGGACTTCCCTACGAGCAGTACTTC. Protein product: CASSQAGLPYEQYF.

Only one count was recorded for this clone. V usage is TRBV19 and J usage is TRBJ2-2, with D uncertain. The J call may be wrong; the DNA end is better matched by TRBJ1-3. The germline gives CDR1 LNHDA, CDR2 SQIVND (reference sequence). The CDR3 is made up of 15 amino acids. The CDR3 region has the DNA TGTGCCAGTAGTGCCATTGGAGGATCTGGAAACACCATATATTTT. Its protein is CASSAIGGSGNTIYF.

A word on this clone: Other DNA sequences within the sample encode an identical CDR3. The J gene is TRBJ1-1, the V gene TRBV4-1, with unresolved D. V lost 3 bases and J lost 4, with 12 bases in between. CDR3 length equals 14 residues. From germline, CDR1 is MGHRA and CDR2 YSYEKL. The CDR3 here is CASSQDSRGTEAFF. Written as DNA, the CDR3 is TGCGCCAGCAGCCAGGACTCCCGGGGCACTGAAGCTTTCTTT.

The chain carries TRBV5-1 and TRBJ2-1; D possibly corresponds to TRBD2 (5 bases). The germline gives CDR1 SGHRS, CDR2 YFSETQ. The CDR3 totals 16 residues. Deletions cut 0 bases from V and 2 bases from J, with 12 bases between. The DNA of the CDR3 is TGCGCCAGCAGCTTGGCCGGGGAGCCACCCTACAATGAGCAGTTCTTC. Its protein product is CASSLAGEPPYNEQFF. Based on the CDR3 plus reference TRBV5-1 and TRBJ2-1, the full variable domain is KAGVTQTPRYLIKTRGQQVTLSCSPISGHRSVSWYQQTPGQGLQFLFEYFSETQRNKGNFPGRFSGRQFSNSRSEMNVSTLELGDSALYLCASSLAGEPPYNEQFFGPGTRLTVL.

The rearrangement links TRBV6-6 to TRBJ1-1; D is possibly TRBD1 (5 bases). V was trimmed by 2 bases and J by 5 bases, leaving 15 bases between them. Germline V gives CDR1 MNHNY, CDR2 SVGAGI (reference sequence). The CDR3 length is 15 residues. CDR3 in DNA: TGTGCCAGCAGTTACCCCGGATCAGGGCGGACTGAAGCTTTCTTT. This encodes CASSYPGSGRTEAFF.

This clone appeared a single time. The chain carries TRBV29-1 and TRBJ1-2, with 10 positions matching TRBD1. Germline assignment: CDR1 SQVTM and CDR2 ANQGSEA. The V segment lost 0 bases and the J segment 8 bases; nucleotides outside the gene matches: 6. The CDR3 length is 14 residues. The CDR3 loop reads CSVEEEDRGLGYTF. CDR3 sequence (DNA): TGCAGCGTTGAAGAAGAAGACAGGGGGCTCGGCTACACCTTC. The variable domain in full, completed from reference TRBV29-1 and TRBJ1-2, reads SAVISQKPSRDICQRGTSLTIQCQVDSQVTMMFWYRQQPGQSLTLIATANQGSEATYESGFVIDKFPISRPNLTFSTLTVSNMSPEDSSIYLCSVEEEDRGLGYTFGSGTRLTVV.

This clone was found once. The CDR3 nucleotides read TGCGCCAGCAGCGCCGGGACAGGGCCTTCCTATGGCTACACCTTC. Amino acid sequence: CASSAGTGPSYGYTF. J is TRBJ1-2 and V is TRBV5-1, with 9 bases matching TRBD1. The CDR3 is 15 amino acids. Looked up from germline, CDR1 is SGHRS and CDR2 is YFSETQ. Losses at the gene ends were 4 bases for V and 4 bases for J; bases not matched to a gene: 8.

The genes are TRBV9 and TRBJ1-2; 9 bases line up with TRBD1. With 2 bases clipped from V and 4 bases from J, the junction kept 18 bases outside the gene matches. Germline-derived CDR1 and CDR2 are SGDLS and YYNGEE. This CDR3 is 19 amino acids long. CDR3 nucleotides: TGTGCCAGCAGCGTTGAACCGGGACAGGGTATTGAGGTAATCTATGGCTACACCTTC. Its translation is CASSVEPGQGIEVIYGYTF.

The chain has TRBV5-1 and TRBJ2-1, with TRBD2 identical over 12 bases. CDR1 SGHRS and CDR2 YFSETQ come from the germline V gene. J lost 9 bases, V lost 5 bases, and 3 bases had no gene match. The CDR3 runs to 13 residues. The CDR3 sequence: CASRTSGGGEQFF. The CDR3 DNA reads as TGCGCCAGCAGGACTAGCGGGGGAGGTGAGCAGTTCTTC.

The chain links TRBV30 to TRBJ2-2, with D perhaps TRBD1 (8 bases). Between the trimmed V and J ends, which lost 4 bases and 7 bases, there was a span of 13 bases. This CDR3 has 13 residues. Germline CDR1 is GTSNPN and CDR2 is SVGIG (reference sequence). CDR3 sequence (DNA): TGTGCCTGGATACACAGGGGGGGCGGGGAGCTGTTTTTT. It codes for CAWIHRGGGELFF.

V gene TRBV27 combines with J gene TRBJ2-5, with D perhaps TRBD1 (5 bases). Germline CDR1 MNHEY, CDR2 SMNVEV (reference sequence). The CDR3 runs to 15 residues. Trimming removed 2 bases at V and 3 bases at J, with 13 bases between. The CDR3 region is CASSLLAGRKETQYF. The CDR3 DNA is TGTGCCAGCAGTTTACTGGCAGGGCGTAAAGAGACCCAGTACTTC.

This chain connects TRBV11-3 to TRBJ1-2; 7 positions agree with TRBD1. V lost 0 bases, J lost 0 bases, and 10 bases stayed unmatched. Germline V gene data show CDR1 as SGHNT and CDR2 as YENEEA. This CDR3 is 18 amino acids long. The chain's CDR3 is CASSLEEIDRATNYGYTF. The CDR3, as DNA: TGTGCCAGCAGCTTAGAGGAGATCGACAGGGCAACTAACTATGGCTACACCTTC.

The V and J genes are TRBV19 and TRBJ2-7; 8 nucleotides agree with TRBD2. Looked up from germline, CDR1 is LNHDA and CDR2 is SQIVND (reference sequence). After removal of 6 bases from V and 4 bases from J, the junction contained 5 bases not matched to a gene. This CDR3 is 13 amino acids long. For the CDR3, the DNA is TGTGCCAGTAGAACGGCGGGGGGTTACGAGCAGTACTTC. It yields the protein CASRTAGGYEQYF.